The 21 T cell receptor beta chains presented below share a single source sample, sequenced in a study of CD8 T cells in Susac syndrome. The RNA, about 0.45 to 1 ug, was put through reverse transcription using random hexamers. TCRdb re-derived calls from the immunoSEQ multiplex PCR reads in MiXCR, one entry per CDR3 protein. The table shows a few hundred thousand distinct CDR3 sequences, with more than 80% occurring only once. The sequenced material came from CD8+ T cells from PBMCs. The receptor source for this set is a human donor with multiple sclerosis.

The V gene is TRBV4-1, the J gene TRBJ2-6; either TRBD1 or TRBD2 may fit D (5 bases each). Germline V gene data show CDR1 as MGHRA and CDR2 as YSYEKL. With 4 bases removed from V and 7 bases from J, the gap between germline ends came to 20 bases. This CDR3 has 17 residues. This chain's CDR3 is CASSPGASGTLANVLTF. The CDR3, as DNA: TGCGCCAGCAGCCCGGGCGCCTCCGGGACCCTAGCCAACGTCCTGACTTTC.

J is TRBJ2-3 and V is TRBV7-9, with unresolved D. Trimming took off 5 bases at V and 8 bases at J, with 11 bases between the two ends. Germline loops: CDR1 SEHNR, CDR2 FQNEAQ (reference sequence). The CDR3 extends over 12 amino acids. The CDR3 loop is CASSVIDATQYF. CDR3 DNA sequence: TGTGCCAGCAGCGTGATAGATGCTACGCAGTATTTT.

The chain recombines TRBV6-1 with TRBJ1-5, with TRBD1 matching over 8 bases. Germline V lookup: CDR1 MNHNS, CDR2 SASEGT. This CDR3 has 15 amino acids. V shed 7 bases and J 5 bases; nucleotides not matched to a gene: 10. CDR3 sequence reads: CASTTGQGEDQPQHF. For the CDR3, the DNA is TGTGCCAGCACGACCGGACAGGGAGAGGATCAGCCCCAGCATTTT.

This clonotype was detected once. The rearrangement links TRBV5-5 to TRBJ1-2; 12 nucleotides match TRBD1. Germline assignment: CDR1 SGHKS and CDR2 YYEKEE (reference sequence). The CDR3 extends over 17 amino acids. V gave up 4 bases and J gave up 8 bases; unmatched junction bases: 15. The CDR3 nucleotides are TGTGCCAGCAGCAATACCGGGACAGGGGGCCCAAAGGAAGGCTACACCTTC. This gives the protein CASSNTGTGGPKEGYTF. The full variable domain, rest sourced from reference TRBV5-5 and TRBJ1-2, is DAGVTQSPTHLIKTRGQQVTLRCSPISGHKSVSWYQQVLGQGPQFIFQYYEKEERGRGNFPDRFSARQFPNYSSELNVNALLLGDSALYLCASSNTGTGGPKEGYTFGSGTRLTVV.

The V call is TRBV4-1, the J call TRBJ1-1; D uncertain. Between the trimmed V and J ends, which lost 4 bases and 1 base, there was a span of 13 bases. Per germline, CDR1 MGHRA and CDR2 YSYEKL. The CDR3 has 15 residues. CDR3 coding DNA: TGCGCCAGCAGCCCATTCGGCAGGCCGAACACTGAAGCTTTCTTT. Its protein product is CASSPFGRPNTEAFF.

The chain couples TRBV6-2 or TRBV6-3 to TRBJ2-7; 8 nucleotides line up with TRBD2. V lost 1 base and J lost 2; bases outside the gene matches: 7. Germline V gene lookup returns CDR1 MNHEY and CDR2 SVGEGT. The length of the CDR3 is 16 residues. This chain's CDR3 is CASSYWDGLAAYEQYF. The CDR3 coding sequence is TGTGCCAGCAGTTACTGGGACGGACTAGCCGCCTACGAGCAGTACTTC.

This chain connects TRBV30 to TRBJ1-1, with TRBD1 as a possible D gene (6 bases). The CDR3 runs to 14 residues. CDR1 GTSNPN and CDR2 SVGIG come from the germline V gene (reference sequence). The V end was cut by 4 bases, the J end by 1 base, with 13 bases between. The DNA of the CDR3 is TGTGCCTGGATGACAGGCATCGGGAACACTGAAGCTTTCTTT. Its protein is CAWMTGIGNTEAFF.

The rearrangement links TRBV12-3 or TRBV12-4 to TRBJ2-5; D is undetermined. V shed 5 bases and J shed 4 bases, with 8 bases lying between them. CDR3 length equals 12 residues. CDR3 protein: CASSPYRETQYF. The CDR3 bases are TGTGCCAGCAGTCCATACCGAGAGACCCAGTACTTC.

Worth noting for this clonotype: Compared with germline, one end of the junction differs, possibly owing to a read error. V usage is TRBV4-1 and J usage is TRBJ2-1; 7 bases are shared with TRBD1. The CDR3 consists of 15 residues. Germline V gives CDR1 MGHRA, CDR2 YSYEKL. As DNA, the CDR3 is TGCGCCAACAGCCAAACTCCAGGGGGTTCACGTGAGCAGTTCTTC. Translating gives CANSQTPGGSREQFF.

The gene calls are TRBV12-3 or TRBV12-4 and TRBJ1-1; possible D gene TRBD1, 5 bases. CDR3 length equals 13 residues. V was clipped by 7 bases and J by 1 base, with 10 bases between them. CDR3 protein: CASIADTNTEAFF. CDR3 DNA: TGTGCCAGCATCGCGGACACGAACACTGAAGCTTTCTTT.

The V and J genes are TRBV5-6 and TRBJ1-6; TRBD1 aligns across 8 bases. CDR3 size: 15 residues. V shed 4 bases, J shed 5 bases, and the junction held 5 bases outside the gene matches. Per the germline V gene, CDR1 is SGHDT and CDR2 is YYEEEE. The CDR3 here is CASSGGQGHNSPLHF. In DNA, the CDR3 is TGTGCCAGCAGCGGCGGACAGGGCCATAATTCACCCCTCCACTTT.

Written as DNA, the CDR3 is TGTGCCAGCAGTTACTCGATTTCGGCAGGGGGCTGGCATGGCTACACCTTC. This codes for CASSYSISAGGWHGYTF. This chain joins TRBV6-2 or TRBV6-3 and TRBJ1-2; 8 positions agree with TRBD1. V lost 0 bases to trimming and J lost 6 bases; unmatched junction nucleotides: 12. This CDR3 has 17 amino acids. Germline values: CDR1 MNHEY, CDR2 SVGEGT.

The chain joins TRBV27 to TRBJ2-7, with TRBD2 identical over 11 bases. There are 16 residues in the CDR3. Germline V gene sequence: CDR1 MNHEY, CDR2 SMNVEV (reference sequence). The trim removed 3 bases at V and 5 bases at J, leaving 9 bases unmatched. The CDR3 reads CASSLPSSGRIHEQYF. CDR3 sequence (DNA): TGTGCCAGCAGTTTGCCTTCTAGCGGGAGGATCCACGAGCAGTACTTC.

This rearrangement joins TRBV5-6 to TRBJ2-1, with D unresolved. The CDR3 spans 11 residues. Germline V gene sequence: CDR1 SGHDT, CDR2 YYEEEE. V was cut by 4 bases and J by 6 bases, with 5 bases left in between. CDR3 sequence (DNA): TGTGCCAGCAGCGTCAGCAATGAGCAGTTCTTC. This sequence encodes CASSVSNEQFF.

The CDR3 DNA follows: TGCAGTGCTAGAGATAGGAGGGGGTTCTACGAGCAGTACTTC. Translation gives CSARDRRGFYEQYF. The genes are TRBV20-1 and TRBJ2-7; perhaps D is TRBD1 or TRBD2 (6 bases each). In germline, CDR1 is DFQATT, CDR2 SNEGSKA (reference sequence). Trimming removed 0 bases from V and 3 bases from J, with 12 bases in between. The CDR3 length is 14 residues.

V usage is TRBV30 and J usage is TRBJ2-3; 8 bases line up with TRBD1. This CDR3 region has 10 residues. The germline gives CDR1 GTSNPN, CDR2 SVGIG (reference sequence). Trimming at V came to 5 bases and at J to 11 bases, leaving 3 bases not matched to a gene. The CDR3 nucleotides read TGTGCCTGGGGACAGGGTTTGCAGTATTTT. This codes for CAWGQGLQYF.

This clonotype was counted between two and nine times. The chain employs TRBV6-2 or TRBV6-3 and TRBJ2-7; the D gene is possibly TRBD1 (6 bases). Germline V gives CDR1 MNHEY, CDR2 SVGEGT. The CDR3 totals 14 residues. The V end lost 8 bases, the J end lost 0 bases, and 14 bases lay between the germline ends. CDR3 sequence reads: CASGITGISYEQYF. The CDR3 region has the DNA TGTGCCAGCGGAATTACAGGGATCTCCTACGAGCAGTACTTC.

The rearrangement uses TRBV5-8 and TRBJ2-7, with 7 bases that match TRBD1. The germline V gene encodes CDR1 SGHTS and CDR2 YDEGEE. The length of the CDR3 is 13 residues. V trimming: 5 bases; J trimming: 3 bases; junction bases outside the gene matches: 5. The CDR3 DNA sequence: TGTGCCAGCAGGAAGGGACAGATCTACGAGCAGTACTTC. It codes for CASRKGQIYEQYF.

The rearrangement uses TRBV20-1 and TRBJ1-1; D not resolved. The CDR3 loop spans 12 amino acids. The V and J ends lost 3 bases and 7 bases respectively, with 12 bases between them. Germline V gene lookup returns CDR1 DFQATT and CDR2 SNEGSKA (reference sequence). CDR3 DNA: TGCAGTGCTAGTCCAAGAAACGATGAAGCTTTCTTT. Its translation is CSASPRNDEAFF.

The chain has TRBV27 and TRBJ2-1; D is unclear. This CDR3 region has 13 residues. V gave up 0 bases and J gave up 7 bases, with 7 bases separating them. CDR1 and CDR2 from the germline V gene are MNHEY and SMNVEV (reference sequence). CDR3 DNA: TGTGCCAGCAGTTTATCTGAACGGAATGAGCAGTTCTTC. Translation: CASSLSERNEQFF.

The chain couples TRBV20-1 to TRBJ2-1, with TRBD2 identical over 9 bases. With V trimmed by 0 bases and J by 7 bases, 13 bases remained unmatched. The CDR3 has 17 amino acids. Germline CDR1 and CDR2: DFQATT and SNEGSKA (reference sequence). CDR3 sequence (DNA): TGCAGTGCTAGAGATCGGCAACCCGGCGGGAGGGGGAATGAGCAGTTCTTC. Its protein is CSARDRQPGGRGNEQFF.